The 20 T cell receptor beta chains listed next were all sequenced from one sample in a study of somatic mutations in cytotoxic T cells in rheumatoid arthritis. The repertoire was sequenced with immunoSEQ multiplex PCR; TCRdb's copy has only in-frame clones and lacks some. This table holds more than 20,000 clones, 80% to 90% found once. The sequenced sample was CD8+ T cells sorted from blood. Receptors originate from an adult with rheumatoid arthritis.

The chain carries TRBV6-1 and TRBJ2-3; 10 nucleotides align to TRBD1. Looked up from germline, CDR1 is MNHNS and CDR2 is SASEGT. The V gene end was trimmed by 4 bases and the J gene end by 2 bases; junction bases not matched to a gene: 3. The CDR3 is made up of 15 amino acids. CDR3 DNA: TGTGCCAGCAGTGTGGACAGGGGGAACACAGATACGCAGTATTTT. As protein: CASSVDRGNTDTQYF.

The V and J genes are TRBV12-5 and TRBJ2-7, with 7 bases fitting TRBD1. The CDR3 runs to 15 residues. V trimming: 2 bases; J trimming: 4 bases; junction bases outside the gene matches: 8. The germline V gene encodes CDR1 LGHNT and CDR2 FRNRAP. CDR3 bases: TGTGCTAGTGGTTTGTTGACAGGGAGCGCATACGAGCAGTACTTC. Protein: CASGLLTGSAYEQYF. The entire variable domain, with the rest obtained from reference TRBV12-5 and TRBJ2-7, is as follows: DARVTQTPRHKVTEMGQEVTMRCQPILGHNTVFWYRQTMMQGLELLAYFRNRAPLDDSGMPKDRFSAEMPDATLATLKIQPSEPRDSAVYFCASGLLTGSAYEQYFGPGTRLTVT.

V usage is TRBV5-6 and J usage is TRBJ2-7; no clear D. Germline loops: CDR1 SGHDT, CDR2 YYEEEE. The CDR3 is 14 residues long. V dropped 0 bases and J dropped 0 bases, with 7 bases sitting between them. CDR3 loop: CASSLDRLSYEQYF. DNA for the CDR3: TGTGCCAGCAGCTTGGATCGTCTCTCCTACGAGCAGTACTTC.

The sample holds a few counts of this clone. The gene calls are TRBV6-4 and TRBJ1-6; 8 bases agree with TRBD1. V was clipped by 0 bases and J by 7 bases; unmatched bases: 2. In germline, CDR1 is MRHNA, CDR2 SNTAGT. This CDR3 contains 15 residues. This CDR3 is CASSDSQGGNSPLHF. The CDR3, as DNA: TGTGCCAGCAGTGACTCACAGGGGGGGAATTCACCCCTCCACTTT.

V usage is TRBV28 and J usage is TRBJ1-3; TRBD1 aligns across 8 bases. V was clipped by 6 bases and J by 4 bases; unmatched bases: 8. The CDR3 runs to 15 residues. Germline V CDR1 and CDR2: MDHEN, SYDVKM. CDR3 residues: CASSQPGGDGNTIYF. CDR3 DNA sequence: TGTGCCAGCAGCCAACCAGGGGGCGACGGAAACACCATATATTTT.

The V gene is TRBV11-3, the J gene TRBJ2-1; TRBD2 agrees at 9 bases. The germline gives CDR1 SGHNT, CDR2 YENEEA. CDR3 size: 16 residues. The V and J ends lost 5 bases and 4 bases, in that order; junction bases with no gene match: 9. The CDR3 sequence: CASSPQGLAEYNEQFF. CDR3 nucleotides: TGTGCCAGCAGCCCGCAGGGACTAGCAGAGTACAATGAGCAGTTCTTC.

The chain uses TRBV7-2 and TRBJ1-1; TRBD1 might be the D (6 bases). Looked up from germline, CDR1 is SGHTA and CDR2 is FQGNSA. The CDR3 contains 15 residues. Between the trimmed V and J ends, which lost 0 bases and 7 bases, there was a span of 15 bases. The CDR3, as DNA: TGTGCCAGCAGCTTAGCAAACAGGGATTTCAATGAAGCTTTCTTT. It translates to CASSLANRDFNEAFF. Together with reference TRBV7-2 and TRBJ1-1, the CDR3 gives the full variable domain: GAGVSQSPSNKVTEKGKDVELRCDPISGHTALYWYRQSLGQGLEFLIYFQGNSAPDKSGLPSDRFSAERTGGSVSTLTIQRTQQEDSAVYLCASSLANRDFNEAFFGQGTRLTVV.

The DNA of the CDR3 is TGTGCCAGCAGCTTTGGACTAGCGGTAACAGATACGCAGTATTTT. Amino acid sequence: CASSFGLAVTDTQYF. J is TRBJ2-3 and V is TRBV5-4; 10 bases align to TRBD2. Losses at the gene ends were 2 bases for V and 3 bases for J; bases not matched to a gene: 3. CDR1 is SGHNT, CDR2 YYREEE, per germline (reference sequence). The CDR3 covers 15 residues.

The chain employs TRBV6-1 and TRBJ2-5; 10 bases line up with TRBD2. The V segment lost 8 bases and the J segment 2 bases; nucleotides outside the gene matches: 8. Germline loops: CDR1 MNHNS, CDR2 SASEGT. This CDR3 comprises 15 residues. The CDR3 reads CASLFLAGAQETQYF. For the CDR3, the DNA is TGTGCCAGCCTTTTTCTAGCGGGGGCGCAAGAGACCCAGTACTTC.

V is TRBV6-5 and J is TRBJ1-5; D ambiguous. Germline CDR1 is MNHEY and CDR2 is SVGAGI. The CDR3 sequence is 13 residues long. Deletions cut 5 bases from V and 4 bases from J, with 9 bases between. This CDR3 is CASSPSGNQPQHF. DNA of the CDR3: TGTGCCAGCAGTCCGTCCGGAAATCAGCCCCAGCATTTT.

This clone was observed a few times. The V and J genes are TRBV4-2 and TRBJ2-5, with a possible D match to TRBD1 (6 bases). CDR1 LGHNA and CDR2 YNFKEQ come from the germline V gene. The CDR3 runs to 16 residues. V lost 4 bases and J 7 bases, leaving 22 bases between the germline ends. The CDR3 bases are TGTGCCAGCAGCCGGGGACAAGAGGGGTCAGGGGTGACCCAGTACTTC. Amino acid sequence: CASSRGQEGSGVTQYF.

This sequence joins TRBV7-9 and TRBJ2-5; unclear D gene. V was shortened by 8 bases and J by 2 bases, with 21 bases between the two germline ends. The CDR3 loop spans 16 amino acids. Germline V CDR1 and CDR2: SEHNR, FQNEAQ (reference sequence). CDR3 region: CASGKNWRTEQETQYF. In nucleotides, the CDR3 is TGTGCCAGCGGCAAGAACTGGCGAACCGAACAAGAGACCCAGTACTTC.

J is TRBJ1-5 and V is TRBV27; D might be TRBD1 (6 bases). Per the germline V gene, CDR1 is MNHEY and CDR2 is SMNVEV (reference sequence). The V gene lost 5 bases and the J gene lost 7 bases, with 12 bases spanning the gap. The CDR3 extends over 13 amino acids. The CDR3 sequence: CASSPQGLQPQHF. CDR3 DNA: TGTGCCAGCAGTCCACAGGGCCTCCAGCCCCAGCATTTT.

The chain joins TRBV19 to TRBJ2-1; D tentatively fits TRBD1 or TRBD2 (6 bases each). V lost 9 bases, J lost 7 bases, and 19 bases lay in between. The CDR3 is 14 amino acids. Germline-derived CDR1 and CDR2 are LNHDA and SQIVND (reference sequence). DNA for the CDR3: TGTGCCAGCTCTCGTGGGGGGCTAGGGAATGAGCAGTTCTTC. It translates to CASSRGGLGNEQFF.

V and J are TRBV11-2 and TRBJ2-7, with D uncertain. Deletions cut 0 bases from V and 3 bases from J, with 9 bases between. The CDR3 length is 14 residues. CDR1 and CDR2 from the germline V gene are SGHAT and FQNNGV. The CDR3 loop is CASSLDRSGYEQYF. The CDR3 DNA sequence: TGTGCCAGCAGCTTAGATCGAAGTGGCTACGAGCAGTACTTC.

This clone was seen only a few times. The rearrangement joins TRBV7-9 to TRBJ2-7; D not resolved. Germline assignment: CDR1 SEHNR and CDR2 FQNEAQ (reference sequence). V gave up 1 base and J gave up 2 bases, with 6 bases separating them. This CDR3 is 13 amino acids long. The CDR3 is CASSLDRAYEQYF. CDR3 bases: TGTGCCAGCAGCTTAGACAGAGCCTACGAGCAGTACTTC. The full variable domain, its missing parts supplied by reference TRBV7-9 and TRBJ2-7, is DTGVSQNPRHKITKRGQNVTFRCDPISEHNRLYWYRQTLGQGPEFLTYFQNEAQLEKSRLLSDRFSAERPKGSFSTLEIQRTEQGDSAMYLCASSLDRAYEQYFGPGTRLTVT.

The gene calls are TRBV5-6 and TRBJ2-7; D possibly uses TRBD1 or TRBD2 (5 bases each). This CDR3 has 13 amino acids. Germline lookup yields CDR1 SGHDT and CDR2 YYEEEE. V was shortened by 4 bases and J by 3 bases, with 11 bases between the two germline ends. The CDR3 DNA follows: TGTGCCAGCAGCCCTCCAGGGAGCTACGAGCAGTACTTC. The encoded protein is CASSPPGSYEQYF.

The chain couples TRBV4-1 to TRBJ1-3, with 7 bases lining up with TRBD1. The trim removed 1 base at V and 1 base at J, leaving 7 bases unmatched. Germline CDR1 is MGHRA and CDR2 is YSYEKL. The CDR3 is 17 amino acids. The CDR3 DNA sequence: TGCGCCAGCAGCCAAGTACCCGACAGGGTTTCTGGAAACACCATATATTTT. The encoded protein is CASSQVPDRVSGNTIYF.

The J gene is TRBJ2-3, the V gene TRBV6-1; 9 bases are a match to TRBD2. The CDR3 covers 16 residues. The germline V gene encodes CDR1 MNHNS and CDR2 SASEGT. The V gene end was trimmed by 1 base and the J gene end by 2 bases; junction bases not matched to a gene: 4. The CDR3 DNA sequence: TGTGCCAGCAGTGAAGGACTAGCGGACTCCACAGATACGCAGTATTTT. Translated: CASSEGLADSTDTQYF.

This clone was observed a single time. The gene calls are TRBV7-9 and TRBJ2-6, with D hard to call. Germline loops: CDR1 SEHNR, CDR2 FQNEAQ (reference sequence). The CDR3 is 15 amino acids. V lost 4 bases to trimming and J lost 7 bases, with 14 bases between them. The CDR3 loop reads CASSSGVHLANVLTF. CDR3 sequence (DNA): TGTGCCAGCAGCTCTGGGGTACACTTAGCCAACGTCCTGACTTTC.